These 20 T cell receptor beta chains were sequenced from one sample in a study of cytomegalovirus exposure and HLA in healthy donors. Vbeta (60) and Jbeta (13) primers were used in the PCR. Using immunoSEQ multiplex PCR, the repertoire was profiled, and TCRdb retains in-frame clones only, with some absent. The repertoire consists of around 120,000 clones, with around four fifths occurring once and the leading ten covering approximately 30%. Sequenced material: PBMCs. The receptor source for this set is a man in his 60s in good health and CMV-seropositive.

The chain recombines TRBV6-5 with TRBJ1-6, with D perhaps TRBD1 (6 bases). Germline V lookup: CDR1 MNHEY, CDR2 SVGAGI. The CDR3 contains 15 residues. V was shortened by 0 bases and J by 12 bases, with 15 bases between the two germline ends. This chain's CDR3 is CASSYSSRGPQPLHF. The CDR3 DNA reads as TGTGCCAGCAGTTACTCGAGCAGGGGACCGCAACCCCTCCACTTT.

This chain connects TRBV5-1 to TRBJ2-2; maybe TRBD1 (7 bases). The ends were cut back, 2 bases at V and 7 bases at J, with 12 bases in the middle. The germline V gene encodes CDR1 SGHRS and CDR2 YFSETQ. This CDR3 comprises 14 residues. The CDR3 protein is CASSFAGGYGELFF. The CDR3 nucleotides are TGCGCCAGCAGCTTCGCAGGGGGGTACGGGGAGCTGTTTTTT.

The rearrangement uses TRBV19 and TRBJ2-3; TRBD2 matches 8 bases. The J segment lost 0 bases and the V segment lost 3 bases, leaving 5 bases of the junction unmatched. This CDR3 spans 16 amino acids. Germline lookup yields CDR1 LNHDA and CDR2 SQIVND (reference sequence). The CDR3 sequence: CASSIGAGGSTDTQYF. In DNA, the CDR3 is TGTGCCAGTAGTATCGGCGCGGGGGGCAGCACAGATACGCAGTATTTT.

The genes are TRBV11-2 and TRBJ2-7; D is ambiguous. The germline V gene encodes CDR1 SGHAT and CDR2 FQNNGV. With 4 bases removed from V and 3 bases from J, the gap between germline ends came to 10 bases. The CDR3 spans 13 residues. CDR3 DNA: TGTGCCAGCAGCTACCGGGTTTTCTACGAGCAGTACTTC. Translated, it gives CASSYRVFYEQYF.

The genes are TRBV5-4 and TRBJ1-2, with a possible D match to TRBD1 (5 bases). The CDR3 is 15 residues long. V lost 0 bases and J 8 bases, leaving 17 bases between the germline ends. CDR1 is SGHNT and CDR2 is YYREEE in the germline V gene (reference sequence). The CDR3 DNA reads as TGTGCCAGCAGCTTGGCCGGGGGGGTTGTAGGCGGCTACACCTTC. Translated: CASSLAGGVVGGYTF. The variable domain in full, with the rest retrieved from reference TRBV5-4 and TRBJ1-2, is ETGVTQSPTHLIKTRGQQVTLRCSSQSGHNTVSWYQQALGQGPQFIFQYYREEENGRGNFPPRFSGLQFPNYSSELNVNALELDDSALYLCASSLAGGVVGGYTFGSGTRLTVV.

The chain has TRBV5-4 and TRBJ2-1; 7 nucleotides match TRBD2. Germline V gene sequence: CDR1 SGHNT, CDR2 YYREEE (reference sequence). This CDR3 is 15 amino acids long. Trimming took 0 bases from V and 5 from J; bases not matched to a gene: 5. CDR3 residues: CASSLDPGTNNEQFF. DNA for the CDR3: TGTGCCAGCAGCTTGGATCCGGGGACTAACAATGAGCAGTTCTTC. The full variable domain, its missing parts supplied by reference TRBV5-4 and TRBJ2-1, is ETGVTQSPTHLIKTRGQQVTLRCSSQSGHNTVSWYQQALGQGPQFIFQYYREEENGRGNFPPRFSGLQFPNYSSELNVNALELDDSALYLCASSLDPGTNNEQFFGPGTRLTVL.

J is TRBJ2-7 and V is TRBV6-4; 8 bases fit TRBD1. Germline CDR1 MRHNA, CDR2 SNTAGT. This CDR3 contains 15 residues. J lost 3 bases, V lost 6 bases, and 10 bases had no gene match. The CDR3 is CASSVAGTGFYEQYF. For the CDR3, the DNA is TGTGCCAGCAGCGTTGCCGGGACAGGTTTCTACGAGCAGTACTTC.

The rearrangement links TRBV4-2 to TRBJ1-5; D perhaps matches TRBD1 (6 bases). Germline CDR1 reads LGHNA; CDR2 reads YNFKEQ. The CDR3 runs 15 residues. V lost 0 bases and J lost 5, with 11 bases in between. For the CDR3, the DNA is TGTGCCAGCAGCCAAGATCAGGGGTTGCATCAGCCCCAGCATTTT. Translation gives CASSQDQGLHQPQHF.

The chain uses TRBV7-2 and TRBJ1-2; the D gene is possibly TRBD1 (6 bases). The germline CDR1 and CDR2 sequences are SGHTA and FQGNSA. The CDR3 is 18 amino acids. V dropped 1 base and J dropped 2 bases, with 20 bases sitting between them. CDR3 in amino acids: CASSLVLLRDTRNYGYTF. The CDR3, as DNA: TGTGCCAGCAGCTTAGTACTCCTAAGGGACACCAGGAACTATGGCTACACCTTC.

This clone was counted once. The chain employs TRBV4-1 and TRBJ2-7; D possibly corresponds to TRBD2 (6 bases). The germline V gene has CDR1 MGHRA and CDR2 YSYEKL. V gave up 3 bases and J gave up 5 bases, with 20 bases separating them. The CDR3 is made up of 16 amino acids. CDR3 sequence reads: CASSQEPGLRRDEQYF. The CDR3 nucleotides are TGCGCCAGCAGCCAGGAGCCGGGACTGCGGAGGGACGAGCAGTACTTC.

This chain joins TRBV30 and TRBJ1-6, with a weak D call TRBD1 (6 bases). Germline loops: CDR1 GTSNPN, CDR2 SVGIG (reference sequence). V was pared by 8 bases and J by 4 bases, with 12 bases between. The CDR3 spans 13 residues. CDR3 nucleotide sequence: TGTGCCCGTCAACAGGGATATAATTCACCCCTCCACTTT. Translated, it gives CARQQGYNSPLHF.

The chain joins TRBV11-2 to TRBJ1-2; D is unresolved. The germline CDR1 and CDR2 sequences are SGHAT and FQNNGV. V was shortened by 0 bases and J by 3 bases, with 11 bases between the two germline ends. The CDR3 is made up of 15 amino acids. CDR3 amino acids: CASSLDGWAHYGYTF. In DNA, the CDR3 is TGTGCCAGCAGCTTAGATGGCTGGGCGCACTATGGCTACACCTTC.

V and J are TRBV2 and TRBJ2-7; D unclear. The CDR3 contains 11 residues. Germline CDR1 SNHLY, CDR2 FYNNEI. The germline V and J ends were trimmed by 3 bases and 3 bases, with 3 bases remaining between them. CDR3 nucleotides: TGTGCCAGCAGTGACCACTACGAGCAGTACTTC. Translation: CASSDHYEQYF.

The chain has TRBV5-1 and TRBJ1-1, with a tentative D call TRBD1 (6 bases). Between the trimmed V and J ends, which lost 0 bases and 4 bases, there was a span of 16 bases. Germline-derived CDR1 and CDR2 are SGHRS and YFSETQ. This CDR3 spans 16 amino acids. In DNA, the CDR3 is TGCGCCAGCAGCTTGGGGGGGCCCGACCTTGGCACTGAAGCTTTCTTT. Amino acids: CASSLGGPDLGTEAFF.

J is TRBJ2-5 and V is TRBV5-6; weak D call: TRBD2 (6 bases). CDR3 length: 19 amino acids. Germline lookup yields CDR1 SGHDT and CDR2 YYEEEE. The V gene lost 0 bases and the J gene lost 4 bases, with 25 bases spanning the gap. Written as DNA, the CDR3 is TGTGCCAGCAGCTTGGCCGGAGTGGGGGGACGGGTGATCAGAGAGACCCAGTACTTC. It is translated as CASSLAGVGGRVIRETQYF.

This chain joins TRBV13 and TRBJ2-7; D remains ambiguous. The V end was cut by 2 bases, the J end by 2 bases, with 13 bases between. The CDR3 length is 15 residues. The V gene's germline CDR1 is PRHDT and CDR2 FYEKMQ (reference sequence). CDR3 DNA: TGTGCCAGCAGCTTAAACGCAGGTTTCACCTACGAGCAGTACTTC. The encoded protein is CASSLNAGFTYEQYF.

The chain is built from TRBV5-1 and TRBJ2-3, with 15 bases identical to TRBD2. The CDR3 runs to 17 residues. CDR1 and CDR2 from the germline V gene are SGHRS and YFSETQ. The ends lost 3 bases at V and 3 bases at J; junction bases unmatched: 5. In nucleotides, the CDR3 is TGCGCCAGCAGCTCTCGGACTAGCGGGGGGGTGACAGATACGCAGTATTTT. Residues: CASSSRTSGGVTDTQYF.

Points on this clone: At the DNA level, this CDR3 is encoded by other sequences in the same sample as well. The genes are TRBV5-1 and TRBJ1-1; TRBD1 matches at 8 bases. V gave up 4 bases and J gave up 5 bases; unmatched junction bases: 7. The CDR3 contains 14 residues. In germline, CDR1 is SGHRS, CDR2 YFSETQ. The CDR3 DNA reads TGCGCCAGCAGCCCCGGGACAGGTAGTACTGAAGCTTTCTTT. This gives the protein CASSPGTGSTEAFF.

V is TRBV7-2 and J is TRBJ1-4; 7 positions match TRBD1. Germline CDR1 SGHTA, CDR2 FQGNSA. The trim removed 1 base at V and 7 bases at J, leaving 3 bases unmatched. The CDR3 has 14 amino acids. The CDR3 DNA is TGTGCCAGCAGCTTAGACAGGGGTGGTGAAAAACTGTTTTTT. Protein sequence: CASSLDRGGEKLFF.

V is TRBV2 and J is TRBJ1-1; 7 bases agree with TRBD1. This CDR3 comprises 14 residues. Looked up from germline, CDR1 is SNHLY and CDR2 is FYNNEI. CDR3 coding DNA: TGTGCTAGAAGAAGAGACAGGGTAGAACCTGAAGCTTTCTTT. Its translation is CARRRDRVEPEAFF.